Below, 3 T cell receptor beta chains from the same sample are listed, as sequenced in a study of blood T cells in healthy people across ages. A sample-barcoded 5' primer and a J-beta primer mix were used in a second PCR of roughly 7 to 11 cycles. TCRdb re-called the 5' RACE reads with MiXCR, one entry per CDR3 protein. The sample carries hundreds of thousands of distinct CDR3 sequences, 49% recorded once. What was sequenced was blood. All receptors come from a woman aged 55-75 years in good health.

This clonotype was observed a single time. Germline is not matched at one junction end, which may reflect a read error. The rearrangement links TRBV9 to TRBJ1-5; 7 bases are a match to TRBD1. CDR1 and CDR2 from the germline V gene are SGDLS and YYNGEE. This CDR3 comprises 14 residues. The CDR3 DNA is TGTGCCTGCAGCGTAGGGGGCCTCAATCAGCCCCAGCATTTT. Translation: CACSVGGLNQPQHF.

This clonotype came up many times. The CDR3 DNA sequence: TGCGCCAGTGGCCTCGTAGGCCGGCTCCAAGAGACCCAGTACTTC. This codes for CASGLVGRLQETQYF. The chain joins TRBV5-1 to TRBJ2-5; no firm D call. This CDR3 comprises 15 residues. V lost 8 bases and J lost 1, with 18 bases in between. The germline V gene encodes CDR1 SGHRS and CDR2 YFSETQ. The full variable domain, with the rest looked up from reference TRBV5-1 and TRBJ2-5, is KAGVTQTPRYLIKTRGQQVTLSCSPISGHRSVSWYQQTPGQGLQFLFEYFSETQRNKGNFPGRFSGRQFSNSRSEMNVSTLELGDSALYLCASGLVGRLQETQYFGPGTRLLVL.

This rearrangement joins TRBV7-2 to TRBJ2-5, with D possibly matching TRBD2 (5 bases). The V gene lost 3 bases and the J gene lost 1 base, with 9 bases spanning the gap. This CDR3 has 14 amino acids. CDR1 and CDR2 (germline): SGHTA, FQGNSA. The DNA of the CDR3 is TGTGCCAGCAGCTTCAATCTAGCCCAAGAGACCCAGTACTTC. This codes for CASSFNLAQETQYF.